These 4 T cell receptor beta chains were all obtained from the same sample, sequenced in a study of T-cell reconstitution after alpha-beta-depleted transplantation in children. Molecular barcoding with unique molecular identifiers was used for the TCRbeta library. MiXCR, run by TCRdb on the PCR reads, gives a single entry per CDR3 protein. The sample lists around 960,000 distinct CDR3 sequences, about 31% occurring once. Sequenced here: PBMCs, mostly from graft donor cells, sampled 360 days after TCRalphabeta/CD19-depleted stem cell transplant. These receptors were collected from a boy under two years old who had a stem cell transplant for SCID, so the T cells may come from the graft donor.

The chain carries TRBV10-1 and TRBJ2-7; either TRBD1 or TRBD2 may fit D (5 bases each). Germline V CDR1 and CDR2: WNHNN, SYGVQD (reference sequence). CDR3 length: 14 residues. Deletions cut 4 bases from V and 7 bases from J, with 17 bases between. CDR3 sequence (DNA): TGCGCCAGCAGTGTGGGACCGGCCGAGGGAGAGCAGTACTTC. Translated, it gives CASSVGPAEGEQYF.

V and J are TRBV20-1 and TRBJ1-1; maybe TRBD1 (5 bases). The CDR3 extends over 13 amino acids. Per the germline V gene, CDR1 is DFQATT and CDR2 is SNEGSKA (reference sequence). V dropped 3 bases and J dropped 3 bases, with 11 bases sitting between them. CDR3 amino acids: CSASRQGYTEAFF. The CDR3 bases are TGCAGTGCTAGCAGGCAGGGATACACTGAAGCTTTCTTT.

The rearrangement links TRBV4-3 to TRBJ1-1; D remains ambiguous. Trimming left V 0 bases short and J 2 bases short, with 10 bases between. The CDR3 is made up of 15 amino acids. Germline CDR1 is LGHNA and CDR2 is YSLEER. This chain's CDR3 is CASSQEGRKNTEAFF. CDR3 bases: TGCGCCAGCAGCCAAGAAGGTAGGAAAAACACTGAAGCTTTCTTT.

V is TRBV15 and J is TRBJ2-7, with TRBD1 as a possible D gene (6 bases). Between the trimmed V and J ends, which lost 0 bases and 6 bases, there was a span of 15 bases. Germline loops: CDR1 LNHNV, CDR2 YYDKDF (reference sequence). The CDR3 spans 15 residues. CDR3 sequence: CATSRDRWTQGEQYF. The CDR3, as DNA: TGTGCCACCAGCAGAGATCGTTGGACACAGGGCGAGCAGTACTTC.